This T cell receptor (beta chain) is drawn from a study of T cells in Graves' hyperthyroidism and ophthalmopathy. In its sample, this clonotype was seen many times. Its specificity is unknown. Patients with uncontrolled infections, other autoimmune diseases, pregnancy or lactation were excluded. Orbital computed tomography, thyroid ultrasound, serum thyroxine and TRAb, and clinical symptoms together informed the diagnoses. Cells are PBMCs isolated from around 9.4 ml of fresh blood. V was pared by 3 bases and J by 5 bases, with 10 bases between. Germline V gives CDR1 LNHDA, CDR2 SQIVND (reference sequence). The CDR3 has 13 residues. Regions amplified from RNA transcripts were the TCR beta CDR3 regions. Researchers ran a first-round RT-PCR on the TCR CDR3 using the HTBI primer set. TCRdb used MiXCR to reprocess the multiplex PCR reads, holding one entry per CDR3 protein. The sample has hundreds of thousands of distinct CDR3 sequences; roughly 40% are singletons.

Study observations and caveats: Most thyroid clonotypes expanded above 0.001 appeared in blood too.

Sequenced sample: blood. The V and J genes are TRBV19 and TRBJ2-5; D ambiguous. The receptor was derived from a young man with Graves' hyperthyroidism. CDR3 coding DNA: TGTGCCAGTAGTATTGTCAGCCAGGAGACCCAGTACTTC. This sequence encodes CASSIVSQETQYF.